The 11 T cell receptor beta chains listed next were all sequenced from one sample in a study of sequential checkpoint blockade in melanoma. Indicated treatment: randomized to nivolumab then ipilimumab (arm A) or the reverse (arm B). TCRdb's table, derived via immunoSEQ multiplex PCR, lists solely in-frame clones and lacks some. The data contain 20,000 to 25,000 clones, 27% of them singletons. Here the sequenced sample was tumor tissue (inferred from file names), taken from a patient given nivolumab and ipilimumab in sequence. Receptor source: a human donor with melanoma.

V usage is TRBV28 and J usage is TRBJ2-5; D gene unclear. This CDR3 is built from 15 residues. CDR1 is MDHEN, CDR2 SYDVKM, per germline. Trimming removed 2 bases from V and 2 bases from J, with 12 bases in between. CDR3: CASSLDQGIQETQYF. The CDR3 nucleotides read TGTGCCAGCAGTTTAGATCAAGGGATTCAAGAGACCCAGTACTTC.

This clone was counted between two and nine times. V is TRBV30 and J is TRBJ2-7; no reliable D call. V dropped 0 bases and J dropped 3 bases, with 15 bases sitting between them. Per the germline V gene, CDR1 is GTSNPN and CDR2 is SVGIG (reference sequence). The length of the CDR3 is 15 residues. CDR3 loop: CAWSVLHPPDYEQYF. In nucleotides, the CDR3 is TGTGCCTGGAGTGTACTTCACCCCCCGGACTACGAGCAGTACTTC.

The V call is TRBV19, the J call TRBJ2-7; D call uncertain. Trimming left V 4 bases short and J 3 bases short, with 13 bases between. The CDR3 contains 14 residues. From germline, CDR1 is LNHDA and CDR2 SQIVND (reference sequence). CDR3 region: CASSTGPEIYEQYF. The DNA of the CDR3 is TGTGCCAGTAGTACCGGACCGGAAATCTACGAGCAGTACTTC. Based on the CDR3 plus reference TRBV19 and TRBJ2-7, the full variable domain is DGGITQSPKYLFRKEGQNVTLSCEQNLNHDAMYWYRQDPGQGLRLIYYSQIVNDFQKGDIAEGYSVSREKKESFPLTVTSAQKNPTAFYLCASSTGPEIYEQYFGPGTRLTVT.

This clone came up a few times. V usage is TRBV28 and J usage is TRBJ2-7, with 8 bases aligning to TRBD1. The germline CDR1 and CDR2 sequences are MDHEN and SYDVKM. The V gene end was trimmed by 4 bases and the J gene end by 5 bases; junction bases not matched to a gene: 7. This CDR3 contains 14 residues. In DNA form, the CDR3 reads TGTGCCAGCAGTTGGGCAGGGGGCGCAGACGAGCAGTACTTC. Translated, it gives CASSWAGGADEQYF.

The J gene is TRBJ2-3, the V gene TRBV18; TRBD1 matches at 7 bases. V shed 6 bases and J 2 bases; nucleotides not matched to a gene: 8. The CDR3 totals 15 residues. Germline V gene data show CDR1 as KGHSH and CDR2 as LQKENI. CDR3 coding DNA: TGTGCCAGCTCCCTCCGGGACAGAAACACAGATACGCAGTATTTT. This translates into CASSLRDRNTDTQYF.

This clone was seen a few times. The CDR3 DNA is TGTGCCAGCAGCTTACAGGCACAGATAGGAGAAGCTTTCTTT. Its translation: CASSLQAQIGEAFF. V gene TRBV11-3 combines with J gene TRBJ1-1; no reliable D call. Per the germline V gene, CDR1 is SGHNT and CDR2 is YENEEA. There are 14 residues in the CDR3. V lost 2 bases to trimming and J lost 8 bases, with 15 bases between them.

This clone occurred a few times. For the CDR3, the DNA is TGTGCCAGCAGAAACCAGGGGCATCAGCCCCAGCATTTT. Protein sequence: CASRNQGHQPQHF. The rearrangement joins TRBV28 to TRBJ1-5, with D perhaps TRBD1 (6 bases). The ends were cut back, 6 bases at V and 5 bases at J, with 11 bases in the middle. The germline V gene encodes CDR1 MDHEN and CDR2 SYDVKM. The CDR3 spans 13 residues.

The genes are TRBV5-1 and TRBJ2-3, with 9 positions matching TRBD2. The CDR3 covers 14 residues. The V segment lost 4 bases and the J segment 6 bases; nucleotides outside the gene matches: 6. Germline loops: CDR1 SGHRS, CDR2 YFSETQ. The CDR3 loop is CASSVGLAGDTQYF. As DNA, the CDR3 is TGCGCCAGCAGCGTGGGACTAGCTGGGGATACGCAGTATTTT.

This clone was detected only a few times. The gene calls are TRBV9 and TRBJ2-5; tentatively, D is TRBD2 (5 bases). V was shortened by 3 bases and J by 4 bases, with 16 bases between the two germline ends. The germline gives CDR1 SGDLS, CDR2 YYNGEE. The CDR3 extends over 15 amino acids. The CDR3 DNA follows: TGTGCCAGCAGCGCGGACTGGGAAGATAGAGAGACCCAGTACTTC. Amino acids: CASSADWEDRETQYF. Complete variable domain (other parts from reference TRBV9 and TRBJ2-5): DSGVTQTPKHLITATGQRVTLRCSPRSGDLSVYWYQQSLDQGLQFLIQYYNGEERAKGNILERFSAQQFPDLHSELNLSSLELGDSALYFCASSADWEDRETQYFGPGTRLLVL.

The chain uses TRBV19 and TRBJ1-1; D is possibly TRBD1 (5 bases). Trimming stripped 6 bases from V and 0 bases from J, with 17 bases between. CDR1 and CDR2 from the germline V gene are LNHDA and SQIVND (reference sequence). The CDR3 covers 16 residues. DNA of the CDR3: TGTGCCAGTAGACCGATTGACAGCTCCTTGAACACTGAAGCTTTCTTT. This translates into CASRPIDSSLNTEAFF.

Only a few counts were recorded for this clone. CDR3 loop: CATSRATGLEDEKLFF. The CDR3 bases are TGTGCCACCAGCAGGGCAACGGGACTAGAGGATGAAAAACTGTTTTTT. The genes are TRBV15 and TRBJ1-4; D may be TRBD1 (5 bases). The germline V gene has CDR1 LNHNV and CDR2 YYDKDF (reference sequence). Deletions cut 3 bases from V and 6 bases from J, with 17 bases between. The CDR3 length is 16 residues.